This T cell receptor beta chain was identified during a study of CD8 T cells in ankylosing spondylitis. Study-wide results and limits: Some of these motif variants have turned up before, in reports on reactive arthritis synovial fluid and blood. Reportedly, disease-linked clones are significantly enriched in ankylosing spondylitis patients' matched synovial fluid. Made up of fewer than 10 highly homologous variants, a TCR beta motif appeared characteristic of ankylosing spondylitis blood. As for the disease-linked clones, they showed a CD8+ phenotype and occurred at relatively low frequencies in peripheral blood.

A quantitative 5'-RACE method, one with molecular barcodes, was used to make TCR beta libraries. TCRdb re-called the 5' RACE reads with MiXCR, one entry per CDR3 protein. The table has around 430,000 distinct CDR3 sequences, roughly 17% seen once. This CDR3 spans 15 amino acids. Germline V gene sequence: CDR1 SNHLY, CDR2 FYNNEI. The J segment lost 4 bases and the V segment lost 8 bases, leaving 13 bases of the junction unmatched. About this clonotype: Its antigen remains unidentified.

The sequenced sample was blood, either unsorted or a sorted T cell fraction (not recorded which). The TCR sequence derives from a male donor with ankylosing spondylitis. V usage is TRBV2 and J usage is TRBJ1-1; 7 bases are a match to TRBD1. The CDR3 nucleotides read TGTGCCAGCGACCTACGAGGGGGCGGCGGCACTGAAGCTTTCTTT. Its protein is CASDLRGGGGTEAFF.